Below, 8 T cell receptor beta chains from the same sample are listed, as sequenced in a study of OX40 agonist ivuxolimab in advanced cancers. Data came from immunoSEQ multiplex PCR; TCRdb stores just in-frame clones and leaves some out. The table has some 90,000 clones, about 90% seen once. This specimen consisted of CD4+ or CD8+ T cells sorted from blood, obtained in a trial of the OX40 agonist ivuxolimab. The receptors here all came from an adult with an advanced solid tumor such as melanoma, head and neck, liver or kidney cancer.

The chain is built from TRBV27 and TRBJ2-3, with 7 bases matching TRBD2. This CDR3 is built from 13 residues. Losses at the gene ends were 9 bases for V and 4 bases for J; bases not matched to a gene: 7. Germline V gene data show CDR1 as MNHEY and CDR2 as SMNVEV (reference sequence). The CDR3 loop reads CASTSGRADTQYF. CDR3 sequence (DNA): TGTGCCAGTACTTCAGGGAGGGCAGATACGCAGTATTTT.

V is TRBV19 and J is TRBJ2-5; perhaps TRBD2 as D (5 bases). Trimming cost V 5 bases and J 6 bases, with 16 bases left between them. Germline V gene data show CDR1 as LNHDA and CDR2 as SQIVND (reference sequence). This CDR3 has 14 residues. CDR3 loop: CASSFQSGSKTQYF. CDR3 in DNA: TGTGCCAGTAGTTTTCAGTCGGGATCGAAGACCCAGTACTTC.

The CDR3 bases are TGTGCCTGGAGGCCGGGACAGGGAGGCGATGGCTACACCTTC. Amino acids: CAWRPGQGGDGYTF. The chain joins TRBV30 to TRBJ1-2, with 9 bases fitting TRBD1. Germline CDR1 GTSNPN, CDR2 SVGIG (reference sequence). The CDR3 has 14 residues. J gave up 6 bases and V 3 bases, and 8 bases lay outside the gene matches.

V gene TRBV5-1 combines with J gene TRBJ2-7, with TRBD2 matching over 9 bases. CDR1 is SGHRS, CDR2 YFSETQ, per germline. The ends lost 0 bases at V and 6 bases at J; junction bases unmatched: 7. CDR3 length equals 15 residues. The CDR3 nucleotides read TGCGCCAGCAGCTTGGGGGCTAGCGGGACTTCCGAGCAGTACTTC. Protein sequence: CASSLGASGTSEQYF.

The chain has TRBV4-1 and TRBJ1-4; 7 bases line up with TRBD1. Germline CDR1 reads MGHRA; CDR2 reads YSYEKL. V was clipped by 1 base and J by 2 bases; unmatched bases: 10. This CDR3 has 18 residues. The CDR3 sequence: CASSQVPRGVGTNEKLFF. CDR3 coding DNA: TGCGCCAGCAGCCAAGTTCCCAGGGGGGTAGGCACTAATGAAAAACTGTTTTTT.

This chain connects TRBV19 to TRBJ2-7; 8 positions match TRBD1. Germline CDR1 and CDR2: LNHDA and SQIVND (reference sequence). V shed 6 bases, J shed 2 bases, and the junction held 6 bases outside the gene matches. The CDR3 totals 14 residues. CDR3 protein: CASSRTGQAYEQYF. CDR3 DNA: TGTGCCAGTAGCCGAACGGGACAGGCCTACGAGCAGTACTTC.

The chain recombines TRBV5-1 with TRBJ2-2, with a possible D match to TRBD2 (7 bases). Trimming took 1 base from V and 1 from J, leaving 11 bases between them. CDR1 is SGHRS, CDR2 YFSETQ, per germline. This CDR3 contains 16 residues. The CDR3 nucleotides read TGCGCCAGCAGCTTGTGGGGGGGCCTGAACACCGGGGAGCTGTTTTTT. Its protein product is CASSLWGGLNTGELFF.

This clone was seen more than once but under ten times. The J gene is TRBJ2-2, the V gene TRBV11-2, with D perhaps TRBD1 or TRBD2 (6 bases each). V lost 3 bases, J lost 0 bases, and 8 bases lay in between. This CDR3 is built from 15 residues. Germline V CDR1 and CDR2: SGHAT, FQNNGV. The DNA of the CDR3 is TGTGCCAGCAGCTTGGGGGGCCCGAACACCGGGGAGCTGTTTTTT. It yields the protein CASSLGGPNTGELFF.